The table lists the clone carrying this T cell receptor beta chain with a count of one. Its antigen is unknown. This sample is drawn from a study of early T cells in non-severe SARS-CoV-2 infection. TCRdb recomputed calls from the 5' RACE reads with MiXCR, one row per CDR3 protein. The sample includes around 80,000 distinct CDR3 sequences, around 14% seen only once; the top ten take 5.5% to 7.5%. Study-wide findings and caveats: VDJdb matching skewed toward anti-spike CD8 responses, missing private and CD4 specificities.

CDR3 length equals 13 residues. After removal of 1 base from V and 5 bases from J, the junction contained 4 bases not matched to a gene. CDR1 is DFQATT, CDR2 SNEGSKA, per germline (reference sequence). The TCR originated in an adult who was a healthcare worker with PCR-confirmed SARS-CoV-2 infection or an uninfected control (not recorded which). The gene calls are TRBV20-1 and TRBJ2-5; 7 bases fit TRBD2. The material sequenced was whole blood. The CDR3 coding sequence is TGCAGTGCTAGAGTCGGGGGAGGGGAGACCCAGTACTTC. Its translation is CSARVGGGETQYF.